This is a list of T cell receptor beta chains from one sample in a study of siplizumab effects on memory and regulatory T cells. Some clones are missing from TCRdb's copy, which holds only in-frame ones; the method was immunoSEQ multiplex PCR. Here the sample spans about 100,000 clones, 85% to 95% being singletons. Sequenced material: Tregs sorted from blood. The origin of the receptors is a human donor in good health. CDR3s include the opening cysteine and the closing phenylalanine or tryptophan. A D gene is named only where the DNA matches it firmly. Not all rows give a size; the values are once, few, many and, for expanded clones, a class.

j_gene: TRBJ2-7; d_gene: TRBD1; v_gene: TRBV25-1; abundance: -; CDR3aa: CASSDPGQGNEQYF; CDR3nt: TGTGCCAGCAGTGATCCGGGACAGGGTAACGAGCAGTACTTC
j_gene: TRBJ2-5; d_gene: -; v_gene: TRBV18; abundance: -; CDR3aa: CASSPPNLATQYF; CDR3nt: TGTGCCAGCTCACCACCTAACCTAGCGACCCAGTACTTC
j_gene: TRBJ2-5; d_gene: TRBD1; v_gene: TRBV6-6; abundance: -; CDR3aa: CASSLQGVGYF; CDR3nt: TGTGCCAGCAGCTTACAGGGGGTAGGGTACTTC
j_gene: TRBJ1-4; d_gene: TRBD1; v_gene: TRBV16; abundance: -; CDR3aa: CASSQPGQGEKLFF; CDR3nt: TGTGCCAGCAGCCAACCGGGACAGGGGGAAAAACTGTTTTTT
j_gene: TRBJ2-1; d_gene: TRBD2; v_gene: TRBV7-2; abundance: -; CDR3aa: CASSATGTSGQGEQFF; CDR3nt: TGTGCCAGCAGCGCCACCGGGACTAGTGGGCAGGGTGAGCAGTTCTTC
j_gene: TRBJ1-2; d_gene: TRBD1; v_gene: TRBV7-9; abundance: -; CDR3aa: CASSLTGTGGWVIYGYTF; CDR3nt: TGTGCCAGCAGCTTAACCGGGACAGGGGGATGGGTTATCTATGGCTACACCTTC
j_gene: TRBJ2-7; d_gene: -; v_gene: TRBV27; abundance: -; CDR3aa: CASSYRAITYEQYF; CDR3nt: TGTGCCAGCAGTTACAGGGCAATCACCTACGAGCAGTACTTC
j_gene: TRBJ2-2; d_gene: -; v_gene: TRBV5-1; abundance: -; CDR3aa: CASSLTTGELFF; CDR3nt: TGCGCCAGCAGCTTGACCACGGGGGAGCTGTTTTTT
j_gene: TRBJ2-7; d_gene: -; v_gene: TRBV19; abundance: -; CDR3aa: CASSNGGYEQYF; CDR3nt: TGTGCCAGTAGTAATGGCGGATACGAGCAGTACTTC
j_gene: TRBJ2-1; d_gene: -; v_gene: TRBV30; abundance: once; CDR3aa: CAWSWGISYNEQFF; CDR3nt: TGTGCCTGGAGTTGGGGTATATCCTACAATGAGCAGTTCTTC
j_gene: TRBJ2-5; d_gene: TRBD2; v_gene: TRBV11-3; abundance: -; CDR3aa: CASSLALAGVGETQYF; CDR3nt: TGTGCCAGCAGCTTAGCCTTAGCGGGAGTAGGAGAGACCCAGTACTTC
j_gene: TRBJ1-2; d_gene: -; v_gene: TRBV7-3; abundance: once; CDR3aa: CASSPYVGSPLGHTF; CDR3nt: TGTGCCAGCAGCCCCTACGTGGGCAGCCCACTCGGGCACACCTTC
j_gene: TRBJ2-2; d_gene: TRBD2; v_gene: TRBV2; abundance: -; CDR3aa: CASSEAASGIGELFF; CDR3nt: TGTGCCAGCAGTGAAGCCGCTAGCGGGATCGGGGAGCTGTTTTTT
j_gene: TRBJ2-5; d_gene: -; v_gene: TRBV7-3; abundance: -; CDR3aa: CASSLNIGGQETQYF; CDR3nt: TGTGCCAGCAGCTTAAATATAGGGGGCCAAGAGACCCAGTACTTC
j_gene: TRBJ2-1; d_gene: TRBD2; v_gene: TRBV4-1; abundance: -; CDR3aa: CASSQVRGGPSSYNEQFF; CDR3nt: TGCGCCAGCAGCCAAGTTAGGGGAGGGCCGTCCTCCTACAATGAGCAGTTCTTC
j_gene: TRBJ1-1; d_gene: -; v_gene: TRBV6-1; abundance: once; CDR3aa: CASAAVGEAFF; CDR3nt: TGTGCCAGCGCCGCGGTAGGGGAAGCTTTCTTT
j_gene: TRBJ2-7; d_gene: -; v_gene: TRBV5-4; abundance: -; CDR3aa: CASSSKNRVEQYF; CDR3nt: TGTGCCAGCAGCTCGAAAAACAGGGTCGAGCAGTACTTC
j_gene: TRBJ2-1; d_gene: TRBD2; v_gene: TRBV7-8; abundance: -; CDR3aa: CASSPGLASNEQFF; CDR3nt: TGTGCCAGCAGCCCGGGACTAGCGTCCAATGAGCAGTTCTTC
j_gene: TRBJ1-2; d_gene: TRBD1; v_gene: TRBV6-1; abundance: -; CDR3aa: CASSKRQGIHGYTF; CDR3nt: TGTGCCAGCAGCAAAAGACAGGGGATACATGGCTACACCTTC
j_gene: TRBJ2-7; d_gene: -; v_gene: TRBV20-1; abundance: -; CDR3aa: CSASDTYQQYF; CDR3nt: TGCAGTGCTAGCGACACCTACCAGCAGTACTTC
j_gene: TRBJ2-5; d_gene: -; v_gene: TRBV27; abundance: -; CDR3aa: CASSLSRGQSGTQYF; CDR3nt: TGTGCCAGCAGTTTATCAAGAGGTCAGTCCGGGACCCAGTACTTC
j_gene: TRBJ2-7; d_gene: TRBD1; v_gene: TRBV19; abundance: -; CDR3aa: CASSISLGQGGNEQYF; CDR3nt: TGTGCCAGTAGTATTTCTCTAGGACAGGGAGGCAACGAGCAGTACTTC
j_gene: TRBJ2-3; d_gene: -; v_gene: TRBV19; abundance: -; CDR3aa: CASSISRDTQYF; CDR3nt: TGTGCCAGTAGTATTTCCCGCGACACGCAGTATTTT
j_gene: TRBJ1-1; d_gene: -; v_gene: TRBV21-1; abundance: -; CDR3aa: CASSKLGGTEAFF; CDR3nt: TGTGCCAGCAGCAAATTAGGAGGGACTGAAGCTTTCTTT
j_gene: TRBJ1-1; d_gene: TRBD1; v_gene: TRBV18; abundance: -; CDR3aa: CASSPLQGMGNTEAFF; CDR3nt: TGTGCCAGCTCACCTCTACAGGGGATGGGAAACACTGAAGCTTTCTTT
j_gene: TRBJ2-1; d_gene: TRBD1; v_gene: TRBV19; abundance: -; CDR3aa: CASSTGQGFYNEQFF; CDR3nt: TGTGCCAGTAGTACGGGACAGGGCTTCTACAATGAGCAGTTCTTC
j_gene: TRBJ1-1; d_gene: -; v_gene: TRBV6-5; abundance: -; CDR3aa: CASSGGTEAFF; CDR3nt: TGTGCCAGCAGCGGGGGCACTGAAGCTTTCTTT
j_gene: TRBJ1-2; d_gene: -; v_gene: TRBV5-1; abundance: -; CDR3aa: CASSLDPVGGGYTF; CDR3nt: TGCGCCAGCAGCTTGGATCCGGTCGGGGGAGGCTACACCTTC
j_gene: TRBJ2-7; d_gene: TRBD1; v_gene: TRBV5-1; abundance: -; CDR3aa: CASSLAGQPYEQYF; CDR3nt: TGCGCCAGCAGCTTGGCGGGACAGCCCTACGAGCAGTACTTC
j_gene: TRBJ1-5; d_gene: -; v_gene: TRBV4-1; abundance: -; CDR3aa: CASSQPDGFAQPQHF; CDR3nt: TGCGCCAGCAGCCAACCGGACGGATTTGCTCAGCCCCAGCATTTT
j_gene: TRBJ2-1; d_gene: -; v_gene: TRBV7-9; abundance: -; CDR3aa: CASSLFLARLPVEQFF; CDR3nt: TGTGCCAGCAGCTTATTTTTGGCGCGTCTTCCAGTTGAGCAGTTCTTC
j_gene: TRBJ1-1; d_gene: TRBD1; v_gene: TRBV6-5; abundance: -; CDR3aa: CASSYAGQLEAFF; CDR3nt: TGTGCCAGCAGTTACGCGGGACAGCTTGAAGCTTTCTTT
j_gene: TRBJ2-7; d_gene: -; v_gene: TRBV27; abundance: -; CDR3aa: CASRRGDFQYF; CDR3nt: TGTGCCAGCAGACGTGGGGACTTTCAGTACTTC
j_gene: TRBJ1-1; d_gene: -; v_gene: TRBV18; abundance: -; CDR3aa: CASQGLSARDTEAFF; CDR3nt: TGTGCCAGCCAGGGTCTCTCGGCCAGGGACACTGAAGCTTTCTTT
j_gene: TRBJ1-1; d_gene: -; v_gene: TRBV29-1; abundance: once; CDR3aa: CSVSRTAHTEAFF; CDR3nt: TGCAGCGTCTCTAGGACAGCTCACACTGAAGCTTTCTTT
j_gene: TRBJ2-7; d_gene: TRBD1; v_gene: TRBV20-1; abundance: -; CDR3aa: CSVLSGTGVFF; CDR3nt: TGCAGTGTACTTTCCGGGACAGGGGTCTTCTTC
j_gene: TRBJ2-7; d_gene: -; v_gene: TRBV13; abundance: -; CDR3aa: CASSLSEATISYEQYF; CDR3nt: TGTGCCAGCAGCCTCTCCGAAGCCACGATCTCCTACGAGCAGTACTTC
j_gene: TRBJ1-1; d_gene: TRBD1; v_gene: TRBV27; abundance: once; CDR3aa: CASSPQGRTEAFF; CDR3nt: TGTGCCAGCAGTCCACAGGGGCGGACTGAAGCTTTCTTT
j_gene: TRBJ2-1; d_gene: TRBD1; v_gene: TRBV10-3; abundance: -; CDR3aa: CAIKGQVGDNEQFF; CDR3nt: TGTGCCATCAAGGGACAGGTCGGCGACAATGAGCAGTTCTTC
j_gene: TRBJ2-5; d_gene: -; v_gene: TRBV7-2; abundance: -; CDR3aa: CASSFLGTQYF; CDR3nt: TGTGCCAGCAGCTTTCTAGGGACCCAGTACTTC
j_gene: TRBJ1-6; d_gene: -; v_gene: TRBV19; abundance: -; CDR3aa: CASRRPGQASNSPLHF; CDR3nt: TGTGCCAGTAGGCGACCTGGACAAGCAAGCAATTCACCCCTCCACTTT
j_gene: TRBJ1-1; d_gene: -; v_gene: TRBV7-9; abundance: -; CDR3aa: CASSPGSGVRTEAFF; CDR3nt: TGTGCCAGCAGCCCCGGGTCCGGGGTGCGAACTGAAGCTTTCTTT
j_gene: TRBJ2-3; d_gene: -; v_gene: TRBV4-1; abundance: -; CDR3aa: CASSPESPTITDTQYF; CDR3nt: TGCGCCAGCAGCCCAGAATCGCCGACGATCACAGATACGCAGTATTTT
j_gene: TRBJ2-7; d_gene: TRBD2; v_gene: TRBV6-6; abundance: -; CDR3aa: CASNRTSGYEQYF; CDR3nt: TGTGCCAGTAACAGGACTAGCGGATACGAGCAGTACTTC
j_gene: TRBJ2-4; d_gene: TRBD2; v_gene: TRBV19; abundance: -; CDR3aa: CASSTFGTGGSIQYF; CDR3nt: TGTGCCAGTAGTACCTTTGGGACGGGGGGGAGCATTCAGTACTTC
j_gene: TRBJ2-1; d_gene: -; v_gene: TRBV6-1; abundance: -; CDR3aa: CASSGGSKTRNEQFF; CDR3nt: TGTGCCAGCAGTGGGGGATCCAAAACCCGGAATGAGCAGTTCTTC
j_gene: TRBJ1-5; d_gene: -; v_gene: TRBV7-9; abundance: -; CDR3aa: CASSLTVRQRTLNQPQHF; CDR3nt: TGTGCCAGCAGCTTGACCGTTAGACAGCGCACCCTCAATCAGCCCCAGCATTTT
j_gene: TRBJ2-5; d_gene: -; v_gene: TRBV2; abundance: -; CDR3aa: CASTEGSWETQYF; CDR3nt: TGTGCCAGCACCGAGGGTTCGTGGGAGACCCAGTACTTC
j_gene: TRBJ2-7; d_gene: -; v_gene: TRBV30; abundance: -; CDR3aa: CAWSVSVYEQYF; CDR3nt: TGTGCCTGGAGTGTGTCAGTCTACGAGCAGTACTTC
j_gene: TRBJ2-5; d_gene: TRBD1; v_gene: TRBV4-1; abundance: -; CDR3aa: CASSRGDRGDETQYF; CDR3nt: TGCGCCAGCAGCCGAGGGGACAGGGGAGATGAGACCCAGTACTTC
j_gene: TRBJ2-7; d_gene: -; v_gene: TRBV11-1; abundance: -; CDR3aa: CASSPTGHYEQYF; CDR3nt: TGTGCCAGCAGCCCCACAGGTCACTACGAGCAGTACTTC
j_gene: TRBJ1-2; d_gene: -; v_gene: TRBV19; abundance: -; CDR3aa: CASSTPTGKNYGYTF; CDR3nt: TGTGCCAGTTCAACGCCTACTGGAAAGAACTATGGCTACACCTTC
j_gene: TRBJ2-1; d_gene: -; v_gene: TRBV29-1; abundance: -; CDR3aa: CSVEYSAANYNEQFF; CDR3nt: TGCAGCGTTGAATACAGCGCCGCTAACTACAATGAGCAGTTCTTC
j_gene: TRBJ1-2; d_gene: -; v_gene: TRBV6-6; abundance: -; CDR3aa: CASSIKGYGYTF; CDR3nt: TGTGCCAGCAGTATTAAGGGCTATGGCTACACCTTC
j_gene: TRBJ1-1; d_gene: TRBD1; v_gene: TRBV9; abundance: -; CDR3aa: CASSVLGQGGTEAFF; CDR3nt: TGTGCCAGCAGCGTCCTTGGACAGGGGGGGACTGAAGCTTTCTTT
j_gene: TRBJ1-1; d_gene: -; v_gene: TRBV5-1; abundance: -; CDR3aa: CASSLTVNTEAFF; CDR3nt: TGCGCCAGCAGCTTGACGGTGAACACTGAAGCTTTCTTT
j_gene: TRBJ2-7; d_gene: -; v_gene: TRBV10-2; abundance: -; CDR3aa: CASSGQFNYEQYF; CDR3nt: TGCGCCAGCAGTGGACAGTTTAATTACGAGCAGTACTTC
j_gene: TRBJ2-3; d_gene: -; v_gene: TRBV15; abundance: -; CDR3aa: CATSQALAVRTDTQYF; CDR3nt: TGTGCCACCAGTCAGGCGTTGGCGGTACGGACAGATACGCAGTATTTT
j_gene: TRBJ1-3; d_gene: -; v_gene: TRBV30; abundance: -; CDR3aa: CAWVGSGNTIYF; CDR3nt: TGTGCCTGGGTAGGGAGTGGAAACACCATATATTTT
j_gene: TRBJ2-1; d_gene: TRBD2; v_gene: TRBV5-1; abundance: -; CDR3aa: CASSPGLAGGNEQFF; CDR3nt: TGCGCCAGCAGCCCCGGACTAGCGGGCGGCAATGAGCAGTTCTTC